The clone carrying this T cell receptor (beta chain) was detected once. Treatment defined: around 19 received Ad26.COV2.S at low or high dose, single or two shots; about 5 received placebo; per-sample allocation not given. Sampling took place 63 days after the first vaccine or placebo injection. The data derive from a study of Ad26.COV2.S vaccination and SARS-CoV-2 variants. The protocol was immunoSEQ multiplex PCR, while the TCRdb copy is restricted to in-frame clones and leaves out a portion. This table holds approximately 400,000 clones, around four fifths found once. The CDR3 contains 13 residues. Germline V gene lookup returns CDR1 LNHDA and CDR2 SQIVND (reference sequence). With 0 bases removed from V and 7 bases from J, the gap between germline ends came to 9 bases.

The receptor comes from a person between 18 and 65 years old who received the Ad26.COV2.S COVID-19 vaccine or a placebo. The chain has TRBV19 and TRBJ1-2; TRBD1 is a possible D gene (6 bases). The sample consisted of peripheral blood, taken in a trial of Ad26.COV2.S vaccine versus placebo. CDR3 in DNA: TGTGCCAGTAGTATAGACTACAGGGTTGGCTACACCTTC. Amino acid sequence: CASSIDYRVGYTF. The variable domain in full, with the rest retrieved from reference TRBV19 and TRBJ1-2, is DGGITQSPKYLFRKEGQNVTLSCEQNLNHDAMYWYRQDPGQGLRLIYYSQIVNDFQKGDIAEGYSVSREKKESFPLTVTSAQKNPTAFYLCASSIDYRVGYTFGSGTRLTVV.